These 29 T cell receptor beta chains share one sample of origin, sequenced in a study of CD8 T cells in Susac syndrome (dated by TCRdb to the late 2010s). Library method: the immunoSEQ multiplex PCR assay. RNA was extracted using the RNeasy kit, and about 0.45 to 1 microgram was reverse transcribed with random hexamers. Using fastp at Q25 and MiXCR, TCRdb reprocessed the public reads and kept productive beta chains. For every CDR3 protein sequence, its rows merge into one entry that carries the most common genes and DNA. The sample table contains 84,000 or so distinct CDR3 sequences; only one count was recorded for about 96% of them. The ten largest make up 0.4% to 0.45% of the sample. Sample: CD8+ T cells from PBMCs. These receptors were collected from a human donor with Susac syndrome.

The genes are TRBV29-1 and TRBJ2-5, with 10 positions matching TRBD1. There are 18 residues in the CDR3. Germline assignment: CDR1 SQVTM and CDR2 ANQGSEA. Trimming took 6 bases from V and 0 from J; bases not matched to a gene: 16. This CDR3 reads CSVPGTGEGAAYQETQYF. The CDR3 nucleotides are TGCAGCGTACCCGGGACAGGGGAAGGGGCGGCATACCAAGAGACCCAGTACTTC.

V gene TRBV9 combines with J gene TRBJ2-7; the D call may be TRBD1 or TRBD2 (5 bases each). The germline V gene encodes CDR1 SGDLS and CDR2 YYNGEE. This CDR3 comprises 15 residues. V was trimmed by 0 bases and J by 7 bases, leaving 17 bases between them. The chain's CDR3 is CASSVAQGISGEQYF. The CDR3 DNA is TGTGCCAGCAGCGTAGCTCAGGGAATTTCGGGAGAGCAGTACTTC. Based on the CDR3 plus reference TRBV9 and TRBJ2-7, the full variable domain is DSGVTQTPKHLITATGQRVTLRCSPRSGDLSVYWYQQSLDQGLQFLIQYYNGEERAKGNILERFSAQQFPDLHSELNLSSLELGDSALYFCASSVAQGISGEQYFGPGTRLTVT.

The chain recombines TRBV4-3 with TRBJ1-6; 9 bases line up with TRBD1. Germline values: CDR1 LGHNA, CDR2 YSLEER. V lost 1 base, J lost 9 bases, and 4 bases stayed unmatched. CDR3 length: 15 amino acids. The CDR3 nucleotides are TGCGCCAGCAGCCAAGGGTGGACAGGGGCTTCACCCCTCCACTTT. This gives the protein CASSQGWTGASPLHF.

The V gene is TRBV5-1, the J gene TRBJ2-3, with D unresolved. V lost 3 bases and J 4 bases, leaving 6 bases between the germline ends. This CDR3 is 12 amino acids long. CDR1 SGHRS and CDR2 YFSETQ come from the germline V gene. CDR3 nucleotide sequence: TGCGCCAGCAGCTCGTCCCCAGATACGCAGTATTTT. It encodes CASSSSPDTQYF.

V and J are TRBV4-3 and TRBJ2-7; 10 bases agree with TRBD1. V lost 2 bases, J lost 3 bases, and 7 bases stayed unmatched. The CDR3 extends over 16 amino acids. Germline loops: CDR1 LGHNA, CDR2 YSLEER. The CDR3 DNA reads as TGCGCCAGCAGCCAAAGTCGGACAGGGGGAGGCTACGAGCAGTACGTC. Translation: CASSQSRTGGGYEQYV.

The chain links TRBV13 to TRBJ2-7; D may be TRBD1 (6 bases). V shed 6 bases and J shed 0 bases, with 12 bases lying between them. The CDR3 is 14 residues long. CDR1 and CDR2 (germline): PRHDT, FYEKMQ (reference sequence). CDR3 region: CASRGGTPSYEQYF. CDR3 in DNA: TGTGCCAGCAGGGGTGGGACACCCTCCTACGAGCAGTACTTC.

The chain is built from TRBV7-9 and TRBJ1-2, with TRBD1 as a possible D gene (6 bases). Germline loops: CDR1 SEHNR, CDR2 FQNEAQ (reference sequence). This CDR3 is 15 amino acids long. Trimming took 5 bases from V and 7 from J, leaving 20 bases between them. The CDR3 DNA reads TGTGCCAGCAGCCGACCGGCAGGGGCGGCCGTTGGCTACACCTTC. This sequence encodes CASSRPAGAAVGYTF.

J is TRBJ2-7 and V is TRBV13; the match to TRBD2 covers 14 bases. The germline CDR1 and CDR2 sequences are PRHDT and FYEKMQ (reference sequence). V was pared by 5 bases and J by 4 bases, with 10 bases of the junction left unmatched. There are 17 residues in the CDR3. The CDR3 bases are TGTGCCAGCAGCGCTCAGCTGGGACTAGCGGGAGCTTACGAGCAGTACTTC. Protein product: CASSAQLGLAGAYEQYF.

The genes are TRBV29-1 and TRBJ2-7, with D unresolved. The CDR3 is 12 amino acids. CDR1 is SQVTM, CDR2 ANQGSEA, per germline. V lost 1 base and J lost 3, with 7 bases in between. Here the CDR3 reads CSVEAVDYEQYF. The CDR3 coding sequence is TGCAGCGTTGAAGCGGTAGACTACGAGCAGTACTTC.

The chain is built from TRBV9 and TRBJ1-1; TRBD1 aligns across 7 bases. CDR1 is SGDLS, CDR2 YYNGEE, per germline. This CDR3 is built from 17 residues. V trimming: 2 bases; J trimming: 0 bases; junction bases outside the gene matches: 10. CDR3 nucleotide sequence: TGTGCCAGCAGCGTTCACCCCGGGACAGCCATGAACACTGAAGCTTTCTTT. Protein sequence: CASSVHPGTAMNTEAFF.

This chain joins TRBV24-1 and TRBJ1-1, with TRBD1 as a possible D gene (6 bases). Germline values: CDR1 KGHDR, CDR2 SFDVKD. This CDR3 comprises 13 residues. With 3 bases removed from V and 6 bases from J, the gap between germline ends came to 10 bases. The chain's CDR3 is CATSDKGEPEAFF. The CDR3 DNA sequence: TGTGCCACCAGTGATAAGGGGGAACCTGAAGCTTTCTTT.

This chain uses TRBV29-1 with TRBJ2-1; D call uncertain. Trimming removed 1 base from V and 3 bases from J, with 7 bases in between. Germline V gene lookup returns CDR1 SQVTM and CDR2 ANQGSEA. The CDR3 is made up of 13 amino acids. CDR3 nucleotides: TGCAGCGTTGAAGGGGGAATCTACAATGAGCAGTTCTTC. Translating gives CSVEGGIYNEQFF.

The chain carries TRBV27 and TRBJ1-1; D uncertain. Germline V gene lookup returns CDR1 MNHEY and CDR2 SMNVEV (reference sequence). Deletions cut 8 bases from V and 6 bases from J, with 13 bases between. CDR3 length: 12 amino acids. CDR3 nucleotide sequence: TGTGCCAGCGCAGTGATGGGAGCTGAAGCTTTCTTT. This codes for CASAVMGAEAFF.

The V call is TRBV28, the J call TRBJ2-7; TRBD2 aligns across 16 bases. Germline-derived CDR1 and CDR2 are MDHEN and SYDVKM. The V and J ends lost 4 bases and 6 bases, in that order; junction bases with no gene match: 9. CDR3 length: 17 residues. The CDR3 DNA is TGTGCCAGCAGTTGGGGACTAGCGGGAGGGCGACTTTCCGAGCAGTACTTC. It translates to CASSWGLAGGRLSEQYF.

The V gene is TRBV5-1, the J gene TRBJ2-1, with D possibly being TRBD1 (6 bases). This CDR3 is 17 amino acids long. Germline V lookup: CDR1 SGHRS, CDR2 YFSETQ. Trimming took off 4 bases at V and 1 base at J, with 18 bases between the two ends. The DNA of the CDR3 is TGCGCCAGCAGCGACGACACACACAGGGTTTCCTACAATGAGCAGTTCTTC. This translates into CASSDDTHRVSYNEQFF.

The CDR3 loop is CASSVGYRSKETQYF. The CDR3 DNA follows: TGTGCCAGCAGCGTAGGGTACCGAAGTAAAGAGACCCAGTACTTC. This chain uses TRBV9 with TRBJ2-5; D gene unclear. The CDR3 runs to 15 residues. Germline V gives CDR1 SGDLS, CDR2 YYNGEE. V was clipped by 0 bases and J by 3 bases, with 12 bases between them.

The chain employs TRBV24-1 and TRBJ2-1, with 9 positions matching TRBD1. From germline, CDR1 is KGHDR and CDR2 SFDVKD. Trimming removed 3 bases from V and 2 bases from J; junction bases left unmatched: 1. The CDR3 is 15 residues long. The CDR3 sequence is CATSDRQGAYNEQFF. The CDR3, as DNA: TGTGCCACCAGTGATCGACAGGGGGCCTACAATGAGCAGTTCTTC.

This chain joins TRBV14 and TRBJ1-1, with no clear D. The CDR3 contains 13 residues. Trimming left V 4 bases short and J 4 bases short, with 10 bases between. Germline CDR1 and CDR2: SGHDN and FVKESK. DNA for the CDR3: TGTGCCAGCAGCCCCCATCCCCTCACTGAAGCTTTCTTT. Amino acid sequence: CASSPHPLTEAFF.

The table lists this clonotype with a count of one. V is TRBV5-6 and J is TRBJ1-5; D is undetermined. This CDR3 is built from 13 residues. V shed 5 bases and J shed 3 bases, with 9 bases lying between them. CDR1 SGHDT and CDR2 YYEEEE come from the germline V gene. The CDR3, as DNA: TGTGCCAGCAGAAGGGATTTCAATCAGCCCCAGCATTTT. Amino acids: CASRRDFNQPQHF.

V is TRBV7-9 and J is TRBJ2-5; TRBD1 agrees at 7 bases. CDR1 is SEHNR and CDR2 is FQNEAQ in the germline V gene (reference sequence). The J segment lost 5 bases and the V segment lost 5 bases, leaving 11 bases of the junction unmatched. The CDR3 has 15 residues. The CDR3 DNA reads TGTGCCAGCAGCGGGCGACAGGGAACCAGGGAGACCCAGTACTTC. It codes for CASSGRQGTRETQYF. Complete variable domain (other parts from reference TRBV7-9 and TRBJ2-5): DTGVSQNPRHKITKRGQNVTFRCDPISEHNRLYWYRQTLGQGPEFLTYFQNEAQLEKSRLLSDRFSAERPKGSFSTLEIQRTEQGDSAMYLCASSGRQGTRETQYFGPGTRLLVL.

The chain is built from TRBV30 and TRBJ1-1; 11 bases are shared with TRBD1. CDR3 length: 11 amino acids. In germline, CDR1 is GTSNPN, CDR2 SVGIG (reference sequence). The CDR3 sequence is CKGTGGTEAFF. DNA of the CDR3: TGTAAGGGGACAGGGGGCACTGAAGCTTTCTTT.

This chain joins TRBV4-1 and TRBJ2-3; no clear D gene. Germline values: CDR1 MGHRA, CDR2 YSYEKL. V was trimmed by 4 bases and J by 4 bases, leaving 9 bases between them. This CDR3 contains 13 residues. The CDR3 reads CASSPPSADTQYF. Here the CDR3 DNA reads TGCGCCAGCAGCCCGCCGAGCGCAGATACGCAGTATTTT.

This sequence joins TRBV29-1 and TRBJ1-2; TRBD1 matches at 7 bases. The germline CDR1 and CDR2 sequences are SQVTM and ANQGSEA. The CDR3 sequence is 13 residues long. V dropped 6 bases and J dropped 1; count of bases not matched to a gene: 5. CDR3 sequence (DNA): TGCAGCGTCTGGGACAGCGGTAACTATGGCTACACCTTC. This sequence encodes CSVWDSGNYGYTF. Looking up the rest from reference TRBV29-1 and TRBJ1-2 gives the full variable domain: SAVISQKPSRDICQRGTSLTIQCQVDSQVTMMFWYRQQPGQSLTLIATANQGSEATYESGFVIDKFPISRPNLTFSTLTVSNMSPEDSSIYLCSVWDSGNYGYTFGSGTRLTVV.

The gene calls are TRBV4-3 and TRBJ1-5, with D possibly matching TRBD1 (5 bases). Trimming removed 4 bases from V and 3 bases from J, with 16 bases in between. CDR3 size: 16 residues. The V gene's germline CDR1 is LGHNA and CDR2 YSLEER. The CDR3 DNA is TGCGCCAGCAGCCCGGAGAGGGGACCCTTCAATCAGCCCCAGCATTTT. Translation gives CASSPERGPFNQPQHF.

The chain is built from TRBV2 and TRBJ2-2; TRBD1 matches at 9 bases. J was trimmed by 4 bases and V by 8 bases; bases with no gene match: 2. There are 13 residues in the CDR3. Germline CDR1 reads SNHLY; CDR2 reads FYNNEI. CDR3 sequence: CASGQGTTGELFF. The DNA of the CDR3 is TGTGCCAGCGGACAGGGGACCACCGGGGAGCTGTTTTTT. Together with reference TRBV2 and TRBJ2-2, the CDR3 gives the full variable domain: EPEVTQTPSHQVTQMGQEVILRCVPISNHLYFYWYRQILGQKVEFLVSFYNNEISEKSEIFDDQFSVERPDGSNFTLKIRSTKLEDSAMYFCASGQGTTGELFFGEGSRLTVL.

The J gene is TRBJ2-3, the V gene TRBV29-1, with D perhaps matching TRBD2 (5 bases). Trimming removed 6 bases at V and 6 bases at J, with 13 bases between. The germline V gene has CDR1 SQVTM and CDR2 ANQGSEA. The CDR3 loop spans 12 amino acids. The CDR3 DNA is TGCAGCGTCCCTTTTGGCGGGGATACGCAGTATTTT. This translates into CSVPFGGDTQYF.

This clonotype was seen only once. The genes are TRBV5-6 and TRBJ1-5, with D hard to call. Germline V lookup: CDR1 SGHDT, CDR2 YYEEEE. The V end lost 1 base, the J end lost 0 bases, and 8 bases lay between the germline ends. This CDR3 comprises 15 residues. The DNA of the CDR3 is TGTGCCAGCAGCTTGTCCGGGGATAGCAATCAGCCCCAGCATTTT. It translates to CASSLSGDSNQPQHF. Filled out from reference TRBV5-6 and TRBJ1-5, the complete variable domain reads DAGVTQSPTHLIKTRGQQVTLRCSPKSGHDTVSWYQQALGQGPQFIFQYYEEEERQRGNFPDRFSGHQFPNYSSELNVNALLLGDSALYLCASSLSGDSNQPQHFGDGTRLSIL.

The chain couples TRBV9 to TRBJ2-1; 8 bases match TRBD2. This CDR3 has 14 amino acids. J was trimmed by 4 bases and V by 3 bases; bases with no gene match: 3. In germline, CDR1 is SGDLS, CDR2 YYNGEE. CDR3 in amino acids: CASSAGTRYNEQFF. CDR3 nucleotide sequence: TGTGCCAGCAGCGCCGGGACTAGATACAATGAGCAGTTCTTC.

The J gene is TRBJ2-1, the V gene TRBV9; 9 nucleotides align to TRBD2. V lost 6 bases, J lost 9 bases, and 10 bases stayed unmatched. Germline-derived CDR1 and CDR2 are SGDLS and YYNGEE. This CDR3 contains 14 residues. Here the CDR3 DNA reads TGTGCCAGCACCCTTAGCGGGAGTAGGAGTGAGCAGTTCTTC. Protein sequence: CASTLSGSRSEQFF.